This TCR beta chain was captured in a study of vaccination and CD4 T cells after COVID-19. The wider study: The authors exposed cells to overlapping spike peptides derived from SARS-CoV-2, HCoV-NL63, HCoV-OC43 and HCoV-229E.

Points on this clonotype: The antigen is unknown.

Researchers used the Oncomine TCR Beta short-read assay to sequence DNA from cultured CD4+ T cells. The genomic DNA was obtained from cultured CD4+ T cells by extraction with the QIAamp micro DNA kit. One entry per CDR3 protein results from TCRdb running MiXCR on the PCR reads. The sample has 6,500 to 7,500 distinct CDR3 sequences, 55% to 65% seen once. With V trimmed by 5 bases and J by 5 bases, 11 bases remained unmatched. This CDR3 is built from 16 residues. The germline V gene encodes CDR1 MNHEY and CDR2 SMNVEV (reference sequence). Treatment specified: approximately 9-day PBMC culture with coronavirus spike peptide pools or control peptides (ViraFEST assay). IL-2 at around 10 IU/ml and peptide pools at 8.5 to 10 ug/ml were added to PBMCs cultured at a few million per well.

The TCR originated in a human donor who had recovered from COVID-19. The sample comprised CD4+ T cells from blood, cultured in vitro. The V gene is TRBV27, the J gene TRBJ1-1; 10 nucleotides match TRBD1. The CDR3 DNA is TGTGCCAGCAGTCCGAAAGGACAGGGGGGACGGACTGAAGCTTTCTTT. This encodes CASSPKGQGGRTEAFF.